The 32 T cell receptor beta chains listed next were all sequenced from one sample in a study of T cell responses to AZD1222 COVID-19 vaccine. Clones were sequenced by immunoSEQ multiplex PCR, and TCRdb holds only the in-frame ones, with some missing. The sample shows fewer than 150,000 clones, around 86% of them seen only once. Source: peripheral blood, taken on day 0 of AZD1222 vaccination. The source of these receptors is an adult in good health.

This chain uses TRBV11-1 with TRBJ2-2, with 7 nucleotides matching TRBD1. The V gene's germline CDR1 is SGHAT and CDR2 FQDESV (reference sequence). The CDR3 spans 15 residues. J lost 7 bases, V lost 0 bases, and 5 bases had no gene match. This CDR3 reads CASSLAGQRGGELFF. The CDR3 coding sequence is TGTGCCAGCAGCTTAGCGGGACAGAGGGGCGGGGAGCTGTTTTTT.

This chain uses TRBV18 with TRBJ2-2; possibly TRBD2 for D (5 bases). The CDR3 spans 13 residues. Looked up from germline, CDR1 is KGHSH and CDR2 is LQKENI. Deletions cut 6 bases from V and 6 bases from J, with 11 bases between. CDR3 loop: CASSPIGAGELFF. CDR3 DNA sequence: TGTGCCAGCTCGCCCATCGGGGCCGGGGAGCTGTTTTTT.

The chain uses TRBV7-6 and TRBJ2-1; D is undetermined. The V and J ends lost 5 bases and 9 bases respectively, with 8 bases between them. The CDR3 is 11 amino acids. Per germline, CDR1 SGHVS and CDR2 FNYEAQ. Here the CDR3 reads CASSLVGEQFF. DNA of the CDR3: TGTGCCAGCAGCCTCGTGGGTGAGCAGTTCTTC.

The table lists this clone with a few counts. This chain joins TRBV5-1 and TRBJ1-1; 9 bases map to TRBD1. This CDR3 is 14 amino acids long. The germline V gene encodes CDR1 SGHRS and CDR2 YFSETQ. V was clipped by 3 bases and J by 5 bases; unmatched bases: 5. The CDR3 sequence: CASSSGQGLTEAFF. DNA for the CDR3: TGCGCCAGCAGCTCGGGACAGGGTTTGACTGAAGCTTTCTTT.

The chain employs TRBV12-3 or TRBV12-4 and TRBJ1-2, with D hard to call. CDR3 length equals 13 residues. V lost 3 bases, J lost 5 bases, and 10 bases lay in between. CDR3: CASSFGLGYGYTF. As DNA, the CDR3 is TGTGCCAGCAGTTTTGGATTGGGGTATGGCTACACCTTC.

The sample holds one count of this clone. In DNA, the CDR3 is TGTGCCAGCAGCAAACGTTACAGGAGCAATCAGCCCCAGCATTTT. It is translated as CASSKRYRSNQPQHF. V usage is TRBV21-1 and J usage is TRBJ1-5; TRBD1, the table's D call, lacks a check against the DNA. TRBV21-1 is a documented pseudogene. The CDR3 has 15 residues.

The chain carries TRBV19 and TRBJ2-3, with D perhaps matching TRBD1 (6 bases). Germline assignment: CDR1 LNHDA and CDR2 SQIVND (reference sequence). The V gene lost 6 bases and the J gene lost 4 bases, with 14 bases spanning the gap. The CDR3 sequence is 14 residues long. The CDR3 bases are TGTGCCAGTAGGCCCCAGGGGAACCCAGATACGCAGTATTTT. Translation: CASRPQGNPDTQYF.

CDR3 DNA: TGTGCCAGCAGTGGGGGACAGCAAGCGATTAATGAAAAACTGTTTTTT. Its protein is CASSGGQQAINEKLFF. The rearrangement uses TRBV6-6 and TRBJ1-4; 7 nucleotides match TRBD1. Germline CDR1 is MNHNY and CDR2 is SVGAGI (reference sequence). V was clipped by 5 bases and J by 4 bases; unmatched bases: 10. The CDR3 has 16 residues.

The V and J genes are TRBV7-9 and TRBJ1-2; tentative D call: TRBD1 (6 bases). CDR1 is SEHNR and CDR2 is FQNEAQ in the germline V gene (reference sequence). The CDR3 has 17 amino acids. V was pared by 3 bases and J by 0 bases, with 17 bases between. CDR3 protein: CASSLEDRAPANYGYTF. In DNA form, the CDR3 reads TGTGCCAGCAGCTTGGAGGACAGAGCCCCCGCTAACTATGGCTACACCTTC.

This clone appeared a single time. This chain links TRBV11-2 with TRBJ2-5; D is uncertain. The V gene lost 1 base and the J gene lost 5 bases, with 11 bases spanning the gap. CDR1 is SGHAT, CDR2 FQNNGV, per germline. The CDR3 has 14 residues. CDR3 nucleotides: TGTGCCAGCAGCTTAGGGGCAGTTCTGGAGACCCAGTACTTC. Amino acids: CASSLGAVLETQYF.

The V and J genes are TRBV3-1 (or the pseudogene TRBV3-2) and TRBJ2-2; maybe TRBD1 (5 bases). Looked up from germline, CDR1 is LGHDT and CDR2 is YNNKEL (reference sequence). This CDR3 has 13 residues. V lost 0 bases to trimming and J lost 6 bases, with 5 bases between them. DNA for the CDR3: TGTGCCAGCAGCCAAGAGGGGCCCGGGGAGCTGTTTTTT. It translates to CASSQEGPGELFF.

V is TRBV2 and J is TRBJ2-7; maybe TRBD2 (6 bases). V lost 6 bases to trimming and J lost 6 bases, with 12 bases between them. The CDR3 runs to 12 residues. CDR1 SNHLY and CDR2 FYNNEI come from the germline V gene. The CDR3 sequence is CASRGRDSEQYF. CDR3 coding DNA: TGTGCCAGCAGAGGTCGGGACTCCGAGCAGTACTTC.

The chain's CDR3 is CASSLGPGDLSYGYTF. In DNA, the CDR3 is TGTGCCAGCAGCTTAGGGCCCGGGGACTTGAGCTATGGCTACACCTTC. The rearrangement uses TRBV11-2 and TRBJ1-2, with D perhaps matching TRBD1 (5 bases). The V end was cut by 1 base, the J end by 4 bases, with 16 bases between. The germline gives CDR1 SGHAT, CDR2 FQNNGV. The CDR3 extends over 16 amino acids.

This chain uses TRBV7-2 with TRBJ1-6, with D tentatively TRBD1 (6 bases). V lost 1 base and J lost 9, with 7 bases in between. The germline gives CDR1 SGHTA, CDR2 FQGNSA. CDR3 length: 13 residues. The CDR3: CASSLGGGSPLHF. The DNA for the CDR3 is TGTGCCAGCAGCTTAGGAGGGGGTTCACCCCTCCACTTT.

The count of this clone is one. This sequence joins TRBV7-2 and TRBJ2-7; TRBD2 agrees at 7 bases. The CDR3 consists of 13 residues. V lost 1 base, J lost 6 bases, and 3 bases stayed unmatched. From germline, CDR1 is SGHTA and CDR2 FQGNSA. Written as DNA, the CDR3 is TGTGCCAGCAGCTTAGGTACGGGGGGCGAGCAGTACTTC. It codes for CASSLGTGGEQYF.

The rearrangement joins TRBV25-1 to TRBJ2-7; 10 nucleotides match TRBD1. Germline trimming cut 5 bases from V and 2 bases from J; bases unmatched to any gene: 3. Germline CDR1 MGHDK, CDR2 SYGVNS. This CDR3 contains 14 residues. Here the CDR3 reads CASSLGQGAYEQYF. In DNA form, the CDR3 reads TGTGCCAGCAGTCTCGGACAGGGGGCCTACGAGCAGTACTTC.

This sequence joins TRBV28 and TRBJ2-7; TRBD2 might be the D (6 bases). The CDR3 is 15 residues long. CDR1 is MDHEN, CDR2 SYDVKM, per germline. V was cut by 6 bases and J by 7 bases, with 22 bases left in between. In nucleotides, the CDR3 is TGTGCCAGCAGGCAAGGGTCCCTAGCGCAGAGGGAGCAGTACTTC. Translated: CASRQGSLAQREQYF.

The sample holds one count of this clone. The rearrangement uses TRBV18 and TRBJ2-1; 10 positions agree with TRBD1. Germline CDR1 is KGHSH and CDR2 is LQKENI. Trimming took 3 bases from V and 4 from J; bases not matched to a gene: 3. The CDR3 covers 15 residues. The chain's CDR3 is CASSPPGQGYNEQFF. The CDR3 DNA reads as TGTGCCAGCTCACCCCCGGGACAGGGGTACAATGAGCAGTTCTTC.

This chain uses TRBV27 with TRBJ2-7; possibly TRBD1 or TRBD2 for D (6 bases each). Germline CDR1 reads MNHEY; CDR2 reads SMNVEV (reference sequence). Trimming took 2 bases from V and 5 from J, leaving 10 bases between them. The CDR3 consists of 13 residues. DNA of the CDR3: TGTGCCAGCAGTTTACTGGGGGGCCACGAGCAGTACTTC. It translates to CASSLLGGHEQYF.

CDR3 loop: CASSPERPQETQYF. DNA of the CDR3: TGTGCCAGCAGCCCAGAGCGGCCCCAAGAGACCCAGTACTTC. The chain joins TRBV7-8 to TRBJ2-5, with D maybe TRBD2 (5 bases). The CDR3 covers 14 residues. V was cut by 5 bases and J by 1 base, with 11 bases left in between. From germline, CDR1 is SGHVS and CDR2 FQNEAQ.

The chain recombines TRBV7-2 with TRBJ2-1; weak D call: TRBD1 (5 bases). Trimming took off 1 base at V and 5 bases at J, with 9 bases between the two ends. This CDR3 contains 14 residues. Per germline, CDR1 SGHTA and CDR2 FQGNSA. The chain's CDR3 is CASSLGQYHNEQFF. The DNA for the CDR3 is TGTGCCAGCAGCTTAGGACAGTACCACAATGAGCAGTTCTTC.

V gene TRBV30 combines with J gene TRBJ1-5; the D is unclear. V dropped 1 base and J dropped 5 bases, with 6 bases sitting between them. Germline CDR1 is GTSNPN and CDR2 is SVGIG (reference sequence). The CDR3 has 12 amino acids. The CDR3 DNA sequence: TGTGCCTGGAGTGGTACGGATCAGCCCCAGCATTTT. This gives the protein CAWSGTDQPQHF.

The chain has TRBV5-6 and TRBJ2-5; D possibly corresponds to TRBD2 (6 bases). The CDR3 length is 16 residues. Per the germline V gene, CDR1 is SGHDT and CDR2 is YYEEEE. Trimming left V 4 bases short and J 1 base short, with 17 bases between. CDR3 loop: CASSTVYLASQETQYF. The CDR3 DNA is TGTGCCAGCAGCACCGTATATCTAGCGTCCCAAGAGACCCAGTACTTC. Supplemented by reference TRBV5-6 and TRBJ2-5, the full variable domain reads DAGVTQSPTHLIKTRGQQVTLRCSPKSGHDTVSWYQQALGQGPQFIFQYYEEEERQRGNFPDRFSGHQFPNYSSELNVNALLLGDSALYLCASSTVYLASQETQYFGPGTRLLVL.

The genes are TRBV5-1 and TRBJ2-7; the D gene is possibly TRBD2 (6 bases). The CDR3 sequence is 15 residues long. V was clipped by 4 bases and J by 6 bases, with 20 bases between them. Per the germline V gene, CDR1 is SGHRS and CDR2 is YFSETQ. In DNA form, the CDR3 reads TGCGCCAGCAGCGTTGGCGGGACCCTCAAGACCGAGCAGTACTTC. Protein product: CASSVGGTLKTEQYF.

V gene TRBV28 combines with J gene TRBJ1-5; D gene unclear. The CDR3 sequence is 15 residues long. CDR1 MDHEN and CDR2 SYDVKM come from the germline V gene. V was pared by 6 bases and J by 0 bases, with 12 bases between. CDR3 DNA sequence: TGTGCCAGCAGCCCCCTCCCCTATAGCAATCAGCCCCAGCATTTT. Its translation: CASSPLPYSNQPQHF.

The CDR3 region is CASSEGGATYPTDTQYF. CDR3 coding DNA: TGTGCCAGCAGTGAAGGTGGTGCCACGTATCCGACAGATACGCAGTATTTT. The V gene is TRBV6-1, the J gene TRBJ2-3, with D uncertain. The germline V gene encodes CDR1 MNHNS and CDR2 SASEGT. The CDR3 totals 17 residues. The ends were cut back, 1 base at V and 3 bases at J, with 17 bases in the middle.

In this sample, this clone turned up once. This chain links TRBV6-5 with TRBJ2-7, with TRBD2 as a possible D gene (5 bases). Germline-derived CDR1 and CDR2 are MNHEY and SVGAGI. Between the trimmed V and J ends, which lost 7 bases and 2 bases, there was a span of 12 bases. The CDR3 runs 13 residues. This CDR3 reads CASTLMGAYEQYF. Written as DNA, the CDR3 is TGTGCCAGCACCCTTATGGGAGCCTACGAGCAGTACTTC.

V usage is TRBV23-1 and J usage is TRBJ1-3; D not resolved. TRBV23-1 is noted as an ORF with a role that remains uncertain. Trimming removed 8 bases at V and 3 bases at J, with 20 bases between. The CDR3 length is 16 residues. Written as DNA, the CDR3 is TGCGCCAGCCCTCGCCGTGTGCCGGAGGTTGGAAACACCATATATTTT. It yields the protein CASPRRVPEVGNTIYF.

The chain employs TRBV4-1 and TRBJ1-3; 7 bases are a match to TRBD1. This CDR3 has 17 residues. V lost 2 bases and J lost 0; bases outside the gene matches: 7. Germline V gene sequence: CDR1 MGHRA, CDR2 YSYEKL. The CDR3 is CASSQSTGFNSGNTIYF. DNA of the CDR3: TGCGCCAGCAGCCAATCGACAGGGTTCAACTCTGGAAACACCATATATTTT.

The chain has TRBV9 and TRBJ2-3; 7 nucleotides agree with TRBD2. This CDR3 contains 15 residues. V trimming: 0 bases; J trimming: 8 bases; junction bases outside the gene matches: 9. The germline gives CDR1 SGDLS, CDR2 YYNGEE. The CDR3 region has the DNA TGTGCCAGCAGCGTAGATGGGCTAGCGGAATTTACGCAGTATTTT. Translated: CASSVDGLAEFTQYF.

The CDR3 DNA follows: TGTGCCAGCAGTTTAATCTGGGGACAGGGTTATGAAAAACTGTTTTTT. It yields the protein CASSLIWGQGYEKLFF. The chain links TRBV27 to TRBJ1-4; 9 bases match TRBD1. The CDR3 has 16 amino acids. CDR1 and CDR2 (germline): MNHEY, SMNVEV (reference sequence). The junction had 7 bases not matched to a gene; V was cut back by 2 bases and J by 6 bases.

The chain is built from TRBV28 and TRBJ2-5; 11 bases match TRBD1. The CDR3 is 16 residues long. Germline values: CDR1 MDHEN, CDR2 SYDVKM. V lost 4 bases to trimming and J lost 5 bases; unmatched junction nucleotides: 9. The DNA for the CDR3 is TGTGCCAGCAGTTCCCCCGGGACAGGGGGTTTTGAGACCCAGTACTTC. Translated, it gives CASSSPGTGGFETQYF.